This entry features one T cell receptor beta chain sequence. What it recognizes is unknown. Arm-PCR of CDR3 regions with iRepertoire HTBI primers generated TCR beta libraries. TCRdb fed the multiplex PCR reads into MiXCR, producing one record per CDR3 protein. The sample has around 460,000 distinct CDR3 sequences, approximately 21% seen once. Documented time point: persistent/refractory GD, antithyroid drugs over 5 years with positive TRAb. TCR sequences were obtained from RNA taken from PBMCs. V was pared by 5 bases and J by 3 bases, with 16 bases between. CDR1 PRHDT and CDR2 FYEKMQ come from the germline V gene (reference sequence). The CDR3 has 15 residues. This specimen comes from a study of regulatory T cells in long-lasting Graves disease. Study-wide points: TRBV28, TRBJ1-2 and TRBJ2-5 were favored in persistent disease.

This receptor was taken from a female donor with Graves disease. Sequencing was performed on peripheral blood mononuclear cells (PBMCs), taken when the disease was refractory, from a patient treated with antithyroid drugs. This rearrangement joins TRBV13 to TRBJ1-2; tentatively, D is TRBD1 (5 bases). As DNA, the CDR3 is TGTGCCAGCAGCGAACCGGGGCTCCTCTACTATGGCTACACCTTC. Its translation: CASSEPGLLYYGYTF.